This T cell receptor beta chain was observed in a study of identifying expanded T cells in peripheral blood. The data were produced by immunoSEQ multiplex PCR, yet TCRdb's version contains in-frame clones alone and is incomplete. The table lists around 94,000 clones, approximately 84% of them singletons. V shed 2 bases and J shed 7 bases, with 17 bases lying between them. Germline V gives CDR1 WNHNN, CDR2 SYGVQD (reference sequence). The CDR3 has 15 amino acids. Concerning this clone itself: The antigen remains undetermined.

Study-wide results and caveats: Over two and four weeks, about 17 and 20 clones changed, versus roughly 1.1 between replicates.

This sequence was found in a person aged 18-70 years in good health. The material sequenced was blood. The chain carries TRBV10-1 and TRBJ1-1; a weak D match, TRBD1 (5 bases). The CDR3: CASSEDRRERGEAFF. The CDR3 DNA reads TGCGCCAGCAGTGAGGACCGACGGGAGAGGGGTGAAGCTTTCTTT.